These T cell receptor beta chains were read from a single sample in a study of cytomegalovirus exposure and HLA in healthy donors. Generated by immunoSEQ multiplex PCR, the TCRdb table keeps only in-frame clones and is missing some. The sample includes approximately 190,000 clones, 82% of them seen just once. Material: PBMCs. These receptors originate from a woman aged 50 to 65 in good health and CMV-seropositive. Both conserved end residues are part of each CDR3. D genes are given only for firm matches. Clone size, where shown, is once, few, many, or a class for clones that have expanded.

v_gene	d_gene	j_gene	abundance	CDR3aa
TRBV4-3	TRBD1	TRBJ2-1	.	CASSQDSKTGGYNEQFF
TRBV4-2	TRBD1	TRBJ1-6	.	CASSQEPGQGSPSPLHF
TRBV11-1	TRBD1	TRBJ2-2	.	CASSIPTGVSTGELFF
TRBV5-1	TRBD2	TRBJ2-5	.	CASTGTSRETQYF
TRBV21-1	.	TRBJ2-7	.	CASSNRLPGSYEQYF
TRBV7-8	.	TRBJ2-5	.	CASSLSAIGETQYF
TRBV5-4	.	TRBJ2-2	.	CASSFKPGELFF
TRBV6-5	.	TRBJ2-3	.	CASRPPRGLTDTQYF
TRBV5-1	TRBD1	TRBJ1-2	.	CASSLGTGSGYTF
TRBV6-1	.	TRBJ1-2	.	CASSEDGWYGYTF
TRBV27	.	TRBJ2-6	.	CASSFSGANGLTF
TRBV28	.	TRBJ1-1	.	CASSSTGKEAFF
TRBV7-2	.	TRBJ1-4	.	CASSSHRVATNEKLFF
TRBV19	.	TRBJ1-1	once	CASSIVDSEAFF
TRBV5-6	.	TRBJ2-4	once	CASSSGRRGSLAKNSQYF
TRBV5-1	.	TRBJ2-2	.	CASSLVPQGLAGELFF
TRBV2	.	TRBJ2-7	few	CASSLTYEQYF
TRBV28	TRBD2	TRBJ2-1	.	CASSPLAGESYEQFF